The 24 T cell receptor beta chains given below trace back to one sample, sequenced in a study of shared clonotypes between healthy human individuals. Libraries were prepared by immunoSEQ multiplex PCR; TCRdb keeps only in-frame clonotypes and omits some of them. The sample has about 1 million clones, around 74% seen once. Sample: memory CD4+ T cells sorted from blood. Subset here: CD45RA-negative fraction. These receptors came from a man aged 18 to 29 in good health.

The chain is built from TRBV5-1 and TRBJ2-5; 8 bases agree with TRBD1. Germline lookup yields CDR1 SGHRS and CDR2 YFSETQ. This CDR3 is built from 15 residues. The trim removed 0 bases at V and 6 bases at J, leaving 7 bases unmatched. The CDR3 bases are TGCGCCAGCAGCTTGGCCGGGGGCAGGGGGCAGACCCAGTACTTC. Translation: CASSLAGGRGQTQYF.

The V call is TRBV6-5, the J call TRBJ1-2; unclear D gene. V was trimmed by 9 bases and J by 5 bases, leaving 19 bases between them. CDR1 MNHEY and CDR2 SVGAGI come from the germline V gene. The CDR3 totals 14 residues. The CDR3 nucleotides are TGTGCCAGTCGTCTTGAACAGCGTTCTTATGGCTACACCTTC. Protein product: CASRLEQRSYGYTF.

The chain joins TRBV6-6 to TRBJ2-7; no reliable D call. The V end lost 3 bases, the J end lost 2 bases, and 11 bases lay between the germline ends. Germline V gene lookup returns CDR1 MNHNY and CDR2 SVGAGI (reference sequence). This CDR3 spans 14 amino acids. The CDR3 coding sequence is TGTGCCAGCAGTTATGAAGGACCCCCCTACGAGCAGTACTTC. Translating gives CASSYEGPPYEQYF.

This chain uses TRBV27 with TRBJ1-1, with D perhaps matching TRBD1 (5 bases). Germline loops: CDR1 MNHEY, CDR2 SMNVEV (reference sequence). The CDR3 consists of 15 residues. Trimming took off 2 bases at V and 0 bases at J, with 10 bases between the two ends. The CDR3 protein is CASSLAGFVNTEAFF. The DNA for the CDR3 is TGTGCCAGCAGTTTAGCAGGGTTCGTGAACACTGAAGCTTTCTTT.

The chain joins TRBV11-3 to TRBJ2-2; D remains ambiguous. Germline V gives CDR1 SGHNT, CDR2 YENEEA. CDR3 length equals 13 residues. Trimming removed 0 bases from V and 8 bases from J, with 7 bases in between. The CDR3 nucleotides are TGTGCCAGCAGCTTAGACCTTTCGGGGGAGCTGTTTTTT. This gives the protein CASSLDLSGELFF. Full variable domain (outside the CDR3, taken from reference TRBV11-3 and TRBJ2-2): EAGVVQSPRYKIIEKKQPVAFWCNPISGHNTLYWYLQNLGQGPELLIRYENEEAVDDSQLPKDRFSAERLKGVDSTLKIQPAELGDSAVYLCASSLDLSGELFFGEGSRLTVL.

The table lists this clone with a count of one. This chain uses TRBV9 with TRBJ2-7, with D perhaps TRBD2 (5 bases). The germline V gene encodes CDR1 SGDLS and CDR2 YYNGEE. Trimming pared 2 bases from V and 3 bases from J, leaving 15 bases between. The CDR3 loop spans 15 amino acids. CDR3 nucleotides: TGTGCCAGCAGCGTTTCCCGGGAACATGTCTACGAGCAGTACTTC. Encoded protein: CASSVSREHVYEQYF. The full variable domain, its missing parts supplied by reference TRBV9 and TRBJ2-7, is DSGVTQTPKHLITATGQRVTLRCSPRSGDLSVYWYQQSLDQGLQFLIQYYNGEERAKGNILERFSAQQFPDLHSELNLSSLELGDSALYFCASSVSREHVYEQYFGPGTRLTVT.

The chain is built from TRBV4-1 and TRBJ1-1; possibly TRBD1 for D (5 bases). Trimming shortened V by 0 bases and J by 12 bases, and 23 bases separated the two germline ends. The CDR3 sequence is 16 residues long. Germline CDR1 reads MGHRA; CDR2 reads YSYEKL. The CDR3 nucleotides read TGCGCCAGCAGCCAAGAATCGAGTTATGGGGGTGGTAGACCTTTCTTT. This encodes CASSQESSYGGGRPFF.

The genes are TRBV18 and TRBJ1-1, with D tentatively TRBD1 (5 bases). Trimming removed 2 bases at V and 4 bases at J, with 11 bases between. Germline-derived CDR1 and CDR2 are KGHSH and LQKENI. The CDR3 is 14 residues long. The CDR3 DNA sequence: TGTGCCAGCTCACCAAAGACAGTTCTCACTGAAGCTTTCTTT. Encoded protein: CASSPKTVLTEAFF.

The V call is TRBV9, the J call TRBJ2-4; tentatively, D is TRBD1 (6 bases). Germline lookup yields CDR1 SGDLS and CDR2 YYNGEE. The CDR3 length is 18 residues. V was cut by 3 bases and J by 6 bases, with 25 bases left in between. CDR3 loop: CASSGLGAGDMRSNIQYF. CDR3 in DNA: TGTGCCAGCAGCGGCCTTGGGGCAGGGGACATGAGGTCAAACATTCAGTACTTC.

The rearrangement joins TRBV19 to TRBJ2-7, with 11 bases aligning to TRBD1. CDR1 is LNHDA, CDR2 SQIVND, per germline (reference sequence). CDR3 size: 16 residues. The ends lost 5 bases at V and 5 bases at J; junction bases unmatched: 11. DNA of the CDR3: TGTGCCAGTAGTTTGAGCGGACAGGGGGCGGACAACGAGCAGTACTTC. Its translation: CASSLSGQGADNEQYF.

This clone was picked up a small number of times. The V and J genes are TRBV30 and TRBJ1-1, with a weak D call TRBD1 (5 bases). CDR3 length: 13 amino acids. Germline V gives CDR1 GTSNPN, CDR2 SVGIG (reference sequence). Between the trimmed V and J ends, which lost 2 bases and 4 bases, there was a span of 11 bases. This chain's CDR3 is CAWSSRGGTEAFF. CDR3 bases: TGTGCCTGGAGTTCGAGGGGCGGCACTGAAGCTTTCTTT.

The sample holds a few counts of this clone. V usage is TRBV5-1 and J usage is TRBJ2-5; TRBD2 agrees at 7 bases. This CDR3 contains 13 residues. V lost 7 bases to trimming and J lost 4 bases; unmatched junction nucleotides: 7. Germline CDR1 and CDR2: SGHRS and YFSETQ. The CDR3 region is CASSPGGRETQYF. The CDR3 nucleotides are TGCGCCAGCTCTCCGGGCGGGAGAGAGACCCAGTACTTC. The variable domain in full, completed from reference TRBV5-1 and TRBJ2-5, reads KAGVTQTPRYLIKTRGQQVTLSCSPISGHRSVSWYQQTPGQGLQFLFEYFSETQRNKGNFPGRFSGRQFSNSRSEMNVSTLELGDSALYLCASSPGGRETQYFGPGTRLLVL.

The V call is TRBV11-3, the J call TRBJ2-3; D is uncertain. The CDR3 loop spans 14 amino acids. Trimming removed 2 bases from V and 1 base from J, with 7 bases in between. Germline CDR1 and CDR2: SGHNT and YENEEA. CDR3 sequence (DNA): TGTGCCAGCAGCTTACTTCAAGGCACAGATACGCAGTATTTT. This gives the protein CASSLLQGTDTQYF.

V gene TRBV6-5 combines with J gene TRBJ2-5; 7 bases fit TRBD1. The germline gives CDR1 MNHEY, CDR2 SVGAGI. There are 15 residues in the CDR3. J lost 5 bases, V lost 1 base, and 7 bases had no gene match. Here the CDR3 DNA reads TGTGCCAGCAGTTACTTGCCAGGGGGATTGGAGACCCAGTACTTC. As protein: CASSYLPGGLETQYF.

V usage is TRBV4-3 and J usage is TRBJ2-7, with D tentatively TRBD2 (7 bases). CDR1 is LGHNA, CDR2 YSLEER, per germline. The CDR3 is 16 residues long. V gave up 1 base and J gave up 2 bases, with 15 bases separating them. The CDR3 region has the DNA TGCGCCAGCAGCCAAGTTGCGGGGGCCCTCCCCTACGAGCAGTACTTC. Its protein product is CASSQVAGALPYEQYF.

The rearrangement joins TRBV27 to TRBJ2-7; D possibly matches TRBD1 or TRBD2 (5 bases each). There are 16 residues in the CDR3. V was trimmed by 5 bases and J by 4 bases, leaving 21 bases between them. From germline, CDR1 is MNHEY and CDR2 SMNVEV (reference sequence). CDR3 in DNA: TGTGCCAGCAGTCCATCCGGGGTGAGGGGTTCTTACGAGCAGTACTTC. It is translated as CASSPSGVRGSYEQYF.

J is TRBJ1-4 and V is TRBV2; 9 bases match TRBD1. J gave up 8 bases and V 8 bases, and 6 bases lay outside the gene matches. The germline V gene encodes CDR1 SNHLY and CDR2 FYNNEI. The CDR3 totals 13 residues. The CDR3 loop is CASGTGTGEKLFF. CDR3 coding DNA: TGTGCCAGCGGGACAGGGACCGGGGAAAAACTGTTTTTT.

This rearrangement joins TRBV5-4 to TRBJ2-1; possible D gene TRBD1, 6 bases. V lost 3 bases and J lost 5, with 15 bases in between. Germline V gives CDR1 SGHNT, CDR2 YYREEE (reference sequence). The CDR3 runs to 15 residues. The CDR3 DNA sequence: TGTGCCAGCAGCTCAAGACAGGTTTCGAACAATGAGCAGTTCTTC. The encoded protein is CASSSRQVSNNEQFF.

This chain joins TRBV2 and TRBJ2-5; D possibly uses TRBD1 or TRBD2 (6 bases each). V was clipped by 2 bases and J by 2 bases, with 12 bases between them. CDR3 length: 15 residues. CDR1 and CDR2 from the germline V gene are SNHLY and FYNNEI. CDR3 coding DNA: TGTGCCAGCAGTGAACAAGGGGGGCCTCAAGAGACCCAGTACTTC. Its translation is CASSEQGGPQETQYF. The full variable domain, its missing parts supplied by reference TRBV2 and TRBJ2-5, is EPEVTQTPSHQVTQMGQEVILRCVPISNHLYFYWYRQILGQKVEFLVSFYNNEISEKSEIFDDQFSVERPDGSNFTLKIRSTKLEDSAMYFCASSEQGGPQETQYFGPGTRLLVL.

The gene calls are TRBV5-1 and TRBJ2-3, with 9 bases fitting TRBD2. Germline V gene sequence: CDR1 SGHRS, CDR2 YFSETQ. The V and J ends lost 1 base and 5 bases, in that order; junction bases with no gene match: 2. This CDR3 has 14 residues. CDR3 DNA: TGCGCCAGCAGCTTGAAAGCGGGAGGAGATACGCAGTATTTT. It codes for CASSLKAGGDTQYF. The full variable domain, rest sourced from reference TRBV5-1 and TRBJ2-3, is KAGVTQTPRYLIKTRGQQVTLSCSPISGHRSVSWYQQTPGQGLQFLFEYFSETQRNKGNFPGRFSGRQFSNSRSEMNVSTLELGDSALYLCASSLKAGGDTQYFGPGTRLTVL.

Comment on this clone: This sequence may be a read error, since a much larger clone differs from it by one base. The sample carries other DNA sequences with the same CDR3. V usage is TRBV6-1 and J usage is TRBJ1-2; D not resolved. CDR1 is MNHNS, CDR2 SASEGT, per germline. The CDR3 has 12 residues. Trimming shortened V by 0 bases and J by 2 bases, and 1 base separated the two germline ends. The CDR3 DNA is TGTGCCAGCAGTGAAGCCAACTATGGCTACACCTTC. Protein sequence: CASSEANYGYTF.

The V and J genes are TRBV7-6 and TRBJ2-5; D possibly matches TRBD1 or TRBD2 (5 bases each). The CDR3 is 13 amino acids. V lost 5 bases and J 4 bases, leaving 11 bases between the germline ends. In germline, CDR1 is SGHVS, CDR2 FNYEAQ. Here the CDR3 DNA reads TGTGCCAGCAGCCCGGGGCGGCTAGAGACCCAGTACTTC. This translates into CASSPGRLETQYF.

This clone was recorded at least ten times. The sample holds other DNA sequences that translate to the same CDR3. The chain couples TRBV5-1 to TRBJ2-4, with TRBD1 matching 7 bases. The CDR3 loop spans 14 amino acids. CDR1 and CDR2 from the germline V gene are SGHRS and YFSETQ. Trimming at V came to 4 bases and at J to 4 bases, leaving 5 bases not matched to a gene. The CDR3 bases are TGCGCCAGCAGCCCGGGACAGATTAAAAACATTCAGTACTTC. The encoded protein is CASSPGQIKNIQYF. Full variable domain (outside the CDR3, taken from reference TRBV5-1 and TRBJ2-4): KAGVTQTPRYLIKTRGQQVTLSCSPISGHRSVSWYQQTPGQGLQFLFEYFSETQRNKGNFPGRFSGRQFSNSRSEMNVSTLELGDSALYLCASSPGQIKNIQYFGAGTRLSVL.

Only a few counts were recorded for this clone. This chain connects TRBV19 to TRBJ1-5; 9 bases are a match to TRBD1. V was clipped by 5 bases and J by 5 bases; unmatched bases: 10. In germline, CDR1 is LNHDA, CDR2 SQIVND (reference sequence). There are 16 residues in the CDR3. For the CDR3, the DNA is TGTGCCAGTAGTCTAATTCCGGGACAGGGAGATCAGCCCCAGCATTTT. Translating it yields CASSLIPGQGDQPQHF.